This T cell receptor (beta chain) was sequenced for a study of spatial heterogeneity in lung cancer. The CDR3 has 15 amino acids. Trimming took off 0 bases at V and 4 bases at J, with 14 bases between the two ends. Germline V CDR1 and CDR2: DFQATT, SNEGSKA (reference sequence). Time point: sample taken at primary tumor resection. Whole RNA, which was extracted from tumor, nontumor lung tissue or frozen PBMC, was sequenced without any cell sorting. Patients with untreated early-stage non-small cell lung cancer, numbering 72, were the donors. A unique molecular identifier was carried by every single TCR cDNA molecule. TCRdb recomputed calls from the 5' RACE reads with MiXCR, one row per CDR3 protein. The sample shows about 10,000 distinct CDR3 sequences, roughly 4.2% of them seen only once.

The chain joins TRBV20-1 to TRBJ2-3; a possible D gene is TRBD2 (6 bases). The sequence was obtained from a male donor with early-stage non-small cell lung cancer. The sequencing here drew on normal lung tissue next to the tumor, taken at surgery. CDR3 DNA sequence: TGCAGTGCTAGAGACCCTTTGACTAGTTCAGATACGCAGTATTTT. This sequence encodes CSARDPLTSSDTQYF.